Listed here are 19 T cell receptor beta chains from one sample, sequenced in a study of cytomegalovirus exposure and HLA in healthy donors. The table came from immunoSEQ multiplex PCR; TCRdb's copy has only in-frame clones and leaves some out. This sample has some 61,000 clones, with around 97% found just once. Sequencing was done on a sample of PBMCs. These receptors all stem from a woman between 18 and 29 years old in good health and CMV-seropositive.

This sequence joins TRBV4-1 and TRBJ1-4, with D perhaps matching TRBD1 (5 bases). Trimming stripped 0 bases from V and 2 bases from J, with 10 bases between. Germline V gene data show CDR1 as MGHRA and CDR2 as YSYEKL. The CDR3 length is 16 residues. This CDR3 is CASSQDSAGTNEKLFF. The CDR3, as DNA: TGCGCCAGCAGCCAAGATTCGGCAGGGACTAATGAAAAACTGTTTTTT.

CDR3 in DNA: TGTGCCAGCAGCTCCGGGACAGGGGACTATTACGAGCAGTACTTC. Amino acid sequence: CASSSGTGDYYEQYF. This sequence joins TRBV5-4 and TRBJ2-7; the match to TRBD1 covers 10 bases. V shed 3 bases, J shed 4 bases, and the junction held 7 bases outside the gene matches. The CDR3 extends over 15 amino acids. Germline V CDR1 and CDR2: SGHNT, YYREEE (reference sequence).

V is TRBV27 and J is TRBJ1-1, with a possible D match to TRBD1 (5 bases). The V gene lost 0 bases and the J gene lost 1 base, with 12 bases spanning the gap. Germline CDR1 and CDR2: MNHEY and SMNVEV (reference sequence). This CDR3 spans 16 amino acids. The CDR3 loop reads CASSLSLGTSNTEAFF. CDR3 DNA: TGTGCCAGCAGTTTATCGTTAGGGACTTCGAACACTGAAGCTTTCTTT.

The chain joins TRBV6-1 to TRBJ1-5; 10 nucleotides match TRBD1. Looked up from germline, CDR1 is MNHNS and CDR2 is SASEGT. V lost 10 bases, J lost 7 bases, and 10 bases stayed unmatched. This CDR3 has 14 amino acids. The CDR3 region is CAIQDRGYGQPQHF. CDR3 DNA sequence: TGTGCCATCCAGGACAGGGGGTACGGGCAGCCCCAGCATTTT.

The J gene is TRBJ1-2, the V gene TRBV2, with D tentatively TRBD1 (5 bases). CDR3 length: 15 residues. V lost 5 bases to trimming and J lost 8 bases, with 21 bases between them. From germline, CDR1 is SNHLY and CDR2 FYNNEI. As DNA, the CDR3 is TGTGCCAGCAGTCCCATTGGGCAGGGTAAATTCGGCTACACCTTC. Its protein product is CASSPIGQGKFGYTF.

This CDR3 is CASSLAGVNPYEQYF. CDR3 nucleotides: TGTGCCAGCAGCTTGGCGGGGGTAAACCCCTACGAGCAGTACTTC. The rearrangement joins TRBV5-4 to TRBJ2-7, with TRBD2 as a possible D gene (6 bases). With 0 bases removed from V and 2 bases from J, the gap between germline ends came to 12 bases. This CDR3 is built from 15 residues. Germline V gene data show CDR1 as SGHNT and CDR2 as YYREEE (reference sequence).

This chain uses TRBV6-5 with TRBJ2-7; unclear D gene. The V gene's germline CDR1 is MNHEY and CDR2 SVGAGI. V lost 2 bases and J lost 1, with 6 bases in between. The CDR3 spans 13 residues. The CDR3 nucleotides read TGTGCCAGCAGTTACCCCGGTTCCTACGAGCAGTACTTC. This sequence encodes CASSYPGSYEQYF.

The V gene is TRBV5-6, the J gene TRBJ2-1; the match to TRBD1 covers 12 bases. The V gene's germline CDR1 is SGHDT and CDR2 YYEEEE. The CDR3 is 14 amino acids. V shed 2 bases and J 8 bases; nucleotides not matched to a gene: 2. The CDR3 nucleotides are TGTGCCAGCAGCTTCGGGACAGGGGGCGATGAGCAGTTCTTC. As protein: CASSFGTGGDEQFF.

The chain is built from TRBV28 and TRBJ2-1; D is unclear. The CDR3 covers 16 residues. Germline values: CDR1 MDHEN, CDR2 SYDVKM. V was pared by 7 bases and J by 6 bases, with 22 bases between. CDR3: CASTPVTLSSVNEQFF. CDR3 sequence (DNA): TGTGCCAGCACTCCGGTGACACTCTCATCGGTCAATGAGCAGTTCTTC.

The chain employs TRBV27 and TRBJ2-7; tentative D call: TRBD2 (6 bases). In germline, CDR1 is MNHEY, CDR2 SMNVEV (reference sequence). The CDR3 is 14 amino acids. V shed 3 bases and J shed 4 bases, with 13 bases lying between them. The CDR3 nucleotides are TGTGCCAGCAGTTTTACGGGAGCAAGTTACGAGCAGTACTTC. It codes for CASSFTGASYEQYF.

This chain links TRBV9 with TRBJ1-2, with no clear D. The germline V gene encodes CDR1 SGDLS and CDR2 YYNGEE. The CDR3 is 10 residues long. Trimming cost V 9 bases and J 7 bases, with 10 bases left between them. The CDR3 region is CATRQLGYTF. The DNA for the CDR3 is TGTGCCACTCGACAACTTGGCTACACCTTC.

The chain employs TRBV10-3 and TRBJ1-4; D is ambiguous. The CDR3 has 16 residues. Germline CDR1 reads ENHRY; CDR2 reads SYGVKD. Trimming removed 0 bases at V and 5 bases at J, with 13 bases between. The CDR3 DNA is TGTGCCATCAGTGAGTCGGGGTTGGGGAGGAATGAAAAACTGTTTTTT. Its translation: CAISESGLGRNEKLFF.

The gene calls are TRBV12-5 and TRBJ2-7, with 7 nucleotides matching TRBD2. Germline V gene sequence: CDR1 LGHNT, CDR2 FRNRAP. V was clipped by 2 bases and J by 5 bases; unmatched bases: 18. The CDR3 length is 18 residues. Written as DNA, the CDR3 is TGTGCTAGTGGTTTGCCCGGGAGGAGTGCGGGAGAGGGCCACGAGCAGTACTTC. Translating gives CASGLPGRSAGEGHEQYF.

This chain links TRBV28 with TRBJ1-3; a weak D match, TRBD1 (5 bases). The V end was cut by 6 bases, the J end by 4 bases, with 7 bases between. There are 12 residues in the CDR3. The germline gives CDR1 MDHEN, CDR2 SYDVKM. The CDR3 here is CASRRTGNTIYF. The CDR3 DNA follows: TGTGCCAGCAGAAGGACAGGAAACACCATATATTTT.

This clone was detected only once. The CDR3 DNA is TGTGCCAGCAGTCAGGACAGCATGAACACTGAAGCTTTCTTT. Its protein product is CASSQDSMNTEAFF. The chain carries TRBV28 and TRBJ1-1; tentative D call: TRBD1 (6 bases). The CDR3 extends over 14 amino acids. V was trimmed by 5 bases and J by 0 bases, leaving 10 bases between them. Germline V gene lookup returns CDR1 MDHEN and CDR2 SYDVKM.

The chain recombines TRBV9 with TRBJ2-1; the match to TRBD2 covers 7 bases. The V and J ends lost 2 bases and 0 bases, in that order; junction bases with no gene match: 2. The length of the CDR3 is 15 residues. Looked up from germline, CDR1 is SGDLS and CDR2 is YYNGEE. This CDR3 is CASSVGTISYNEQFF. The CDR3 nucleotides are TGTGCCAGCAGCGTGGGGACTATCTCCTACAATGAGCAGTTCTTC.

J is TRBJ1-1 and V is TRBV19; 9 positions agree with TRBD1. The germline V gene has CDR1 LNHDA and CDR2 SQIVND (reference sequence). The CDR3 loop spans 13 amino acids. The trim removed 5 bases at V and 6 bases at J, leaving 4 bases unmatched. The CDR3 bases are TGTGCCAGTAGTCGACAGGGGGACTCTGAAGCTTTCTTT. Encoded protein: CASSRQGDSEAFF.

The genes are TRBV27 and TRBJ2-3; 9 nucleotides line up with TRBD2. CDR3 length: 15 residues. V lost 5 bases to trimming and J lost 1 base; unmatched junction nucleotides: 4. Germline lookup yields CDR1 MNHEY and CDR2 SMNVEV (reference sequence). This chain's CDR3 is CASSTASGGTDTQYF. CDR3 sequence (DNA): TGTGCCAGCAGTACAGCTAGCGGGGGCACAGATACGCAGTATTTT.

The CDR3 spells CASANAGGEETQYF. The CDR3 DNA reads TGTGCCAGCGCCAATGCAGGGGGCGAGGAGACCCAGTACTTC. The J gene is TRBJ2-5, the V gene TRBV6-6; 8 nucleotides align to TRBD1. Germline loops: CDR1 MNHNY, CDR2 SVGAGI (reference sequence). V lost 8 bases to trimming and J lost 5 bases; unmatched junction nucleotides: 10. The CDR3 has 14 residues.